One and the same sample provided the 20 T cell receptor beta chains below, sequenced in a study of cytotoxic CD8 clonotypes in ibrutinib-treated CLL. Clones were read by immunoSEQ multiplex PCR, and TCRdb kept only the in-frame ones, dropping some. This sample has approximately 120,000 clones, with roughly 57% found just once. The input for sequencing was PBMCs, taken after 24 months of ibrutinib treatment. These receptors originate from a human donor with chronic lymphocytic leukemia.

The chain carries TRBV5-1 and TRBJ2-7, with no clear D. The V gene's germline CDR1 is SGHRS and CDR2 YFSETQ. Trimming took 0 bases from V and 2 from J, leaving 9 bases between them. The CDR3 is made up of 14 amino acids. The CDR3 bases are TGCGCCAGCAGCTTGGAAGGGCCACCCTACGAGCAGTACTTC. This translates into CASSLEGPPYEQYF.

The sample holds a few counts of this clone. This chain joins TRBV4-2 and TRBJ1-6, with D perhaps TRBD1 (6 bases). Trimming pared 5 bases from V and 9 bases from J, leaving 17 bases between. The CDR3 is 15 residues long. CDR1 LGHNA and CDR2 YNFKEQ come from the germline V gene. CDR3 in DNA: TGTGCCAGCAGCGAGAGTACAGGGAATTTTTCACCCCTCCACTTT. It yields the protein CASSESTGNFSPLHF.

This clone was detected once. This sequence joins TRBV25-1 and TRBJ1-5, with a possible D match to TRBD1 (5 bases). The V and J ends lost 6 bases and 0 bases respectively, with 12 bases between them. CDR3 length equals 15 residues. Germline V gene sequence: CDR1 MGHDK, CDR2 SYGVNS. CDR3 protein: CASSPGLNSNQPQHF. The CDR3 DNA reads as TGTGCCAGCAGCCCGGGACTGAATAGCAATCAGCCCCAGCATTTT.

In this sample, this clone turned up a few times. CDR3 residues: CASSLNSGYNEQFF. Written as DNA, the CDR3 is TGTGCCAGCAGCTTAAATAGCGGCTACAATGAGCAGTTCTTC. The rearrangement links TRBV7-3 to TRBJ2-1, with D possibly matching TRBD2 (6 bases). Trimming stripped 1 base from V and 3 bases from J, with 7 bases between. This CDR3 is built from 14 residues. Germline loops: CDR1 SGHTA, CDR2 FQGTGA. The variable domain in full, completed from reference TRBV7-3 and TRBJ2-1, reads GAGVSQTPSNKVTEKGKYVELRCDPISGHTALYWYRQSLGQGPEFLIYFQGTGAADDSGLPNDRFFAVRPEGSVSTLKIQRTERGDSAVYLCASSLNSGYNEQFFGPGTRLTVL.

This clone was seen a few times. The J gene is TRBJ2-7, the V gene TRBV29-1, with D possibly matching TRBD2 (6 bases). In germline, CDR1 is SQVTM, CDR2 ANQGSEA. CDR3 length equals 13 residues. The germline V and J ends were trimmed by 4 bases and 0 bases, with 10 bases remaining between them. CDR3 amino acids: CSVAISGSYEQYF. The CDR3 DNA reads TGCAGCGTTGCCATTAGCGGCTCCTACGAGCAGTACTTC.

The chain couples TRBV30 to TRBJ2-2, with D possibly TRBD1 on 6 matching bases. Trimming pared 2 bases from V and 5 bases from J, leaving 12 bases between. This CDR3 spans 14 amino acids. Germline V lookup: CDR1 GTSNPN, CDR2 SVGIG (reference sequence). Here the CDR3 reads CAWSKTGQTGELFF. CDR3 nucleotides: TGTGCCTGGAGTAAAACAGGGCAAACCGGGGAGCTGTTTTTT.

This clone came up once. The chain joins TRBV5-1 to TRBJ1-6, with D uncertain. V dropped 2 bases and J dropped 13 bases, with 16 bases sitting between them. The germline V gene has CDR1 SGHRS and CDR2 YFSETQ. The CDR3 loop spans 14 amino acids. CDR3 region: CASSFDNLASPLHF. CDR3 DNA sequence: TGCGCCAGCAGCTTCGACAACCTTGCGTCGCCCCTCCACTTT.

The chain combines TRBV9 with TRBJ2-3; 8 bases agree with TRBD2. CDR1 and CDR2 (germline): SGDLS, YYNGEE. This CDR3 contains 13 residues. V shed 5 bases and J 3 bases; nucleotides not matched to a gene: 2. The CDR3 spells CASRSGGTDTQYF. Here the CDR3 DNA reads TGTGCCAGCAGATCGGGGGGGACAGATACGCAGTATTTT.

This chain links TRBV28 with TRBJ2-5; 7 bases line up with TRBD1. CDR1 MDHEN and CDR2 SYDVKM come from the germline V gene. V lost 3 bases to trimming and J lost 2 bases; unmatched junction nucleotides: 6. This CDR3 region has 15 residues. The CDR3 loop is CASSLGQRSQETQYF. In nucleotides, the CDR3 is TGTGCCAGCAGTTTGGGACAGAGATCTCAAGAGACCCAGTACTTC.

This sequence joins TRBV7-3 and TRBJ2-3; tentatively, D is TRBD2 (5 bases). V was clipped by 4 bases and J by 4 bases, with 12 bases between them. The germline gives CDR1 SGHTA, CDR2 FQGTGA. The length of the CDR3 is 14 residues. The DNA for the CDR3 is TGTGCCAGCAGCTCTGCACTAGGGTCAGATACGCAGTATTTT. Translated: CASSSALGSDTQYF. Full variable domain (rest looked up from reference TRBV7-3 and TRBJ2-3): GAGVSQTPSNKVTEKGKYVELRCDPISGHTALYWYRQSLGQGPEFLIYFQGTGAADDSGLPNDRFFAVRPEGSVSTLKIQRTERGDSAVYLCASSSALGSDTQYFGPGTRLTVL.

In this sample, this clone turned up many times. The chain is built from TRBV18 and TRBJ2-7; D is unclear. The CDR3 length is 12 residues. The V end was cut by 5 bases, the J end by 2 bases, with 7 bases between. Germline V gene data show CDR1 as KGHSH and CDR2 as LQKENI. CDR3 in DNA: TGTGCCAGCTCAAGGGCAGCCTACGAGCAGTACTTC. Encoded protein: CASSRAAYEQYF.

Concerning this clone itself: Other DNA sequences in the same sample also yield this CDR3. DNA of the CDR3: TGTGCCAGCAGTTACTCGCGGGGGAACACTGAAGCTTTCTTT. It translates to CASSYSRGNTEAFF. The chain is built from TRBV6-5 and TRBJ1-1; D is uncertain. The germline gives CDR1 MNHEY, CDR2 SVGAGI. This CDR3 has 14 amino acids. Trimming shortened V by 0 bases and J by 1 base, and 6 bases separated the two germline ends.

V usage is TRBV7-8 and J usage is TRBJ1-2, with D possibly TRBD1 on 5 matching bases. This CDR3 is built from 14 residues. The germline V gene has CDR1 SGHVS and CDR2 FQNEAQ. Trimming stripped 1 base from V and 8 bases from J, with 14 bases between. CDR3 bases: TGTGCCAGCAGCTTAGACAGGTCCTCGCGGGGCTACACCTTC. It codes for CASSLDRSSRGYTF. Supplemented by reference TRBV7-8 and TRBJ1-2, the full variable domain reads GAGVSQSPRYKVAKRGQDVALRCDPISGHVSLFWYQQALGQGPEFLTYFQNEAQLDKSGLPSDRFFAERPEGSVSTLKIQRTQQEDSAVYLCASSLDRSSRGYTFGSGTRLTVV.

This clone was observed a handful of times. The V call is TRBV7-9, the J call TRBJ2-1; D is uncertain. V gave up 7 bases and J gave up 9 bases, with 16 bases separating them. CDR1 is SEHNR, CDR2 FQNEAQ, per germline (reference sequence). The CDR3 spans 13 residues. The CDR3 reads CASNIRKDGEQFF. The CDR3 region has the DNA TGTGCCAGCAACATACGGAAGGACGGTGAGCAGTTCTTC. The variable domain in full, with the rest retrieved from reference TRBV7-9 and TRBJ2-1, is DTGVSQNPRHKITKRGQNVTFRCDPISEHNRLYWYRQTLGQGPEFLTYFQNEAQLEKSRLLSDRFSAERPKGSFSTLEIQRTEQGDSAMYLCASNIRKDGEQFFGPGTRLTVL.

The chain carries TRBV18 and TRBJ1-1; TRBD1 agrees at 12 bases. CDR3 size: 15 residues. J gave up 3 bases and V 6 bases, and 5 bases lay outside the gene matches. From germline, CDR1 is KGHSH and CDR2 LQKENI. The CDR3 DNA sequence: TGTGCCAGCTCGTGGGGACAGGGGGCCGACACTGAAGCTTTCTTT. As protein: CASSWGQGADTEAFF.

There are many counts of this clone. The gene calls are TRBV30 and TRBJ1-2; D is unresolved. V gave up 2 bases and J gave up 5 bases, with 12 bases separating them. In germline, CDR1 is GTSNPN, CDR2 SVGIG (reference sequence). This CDR3 has 13 amino acids. The CDR3, as DNA: TGTGCCTGGAGTTACGGGGTCCGGTATGGCTACACCTTC. Its translation: CAWSYGVRYGYTF. The complete variable domain, with remaining parts taken from reference TRBV30 and TRBJ1-2, reads SQTIHQWPATLVQPVGSPLSLECTVEGTSNPNLYWYRQAAGRGLQLLFYSVGIGQISSEVPQNLSASRPQDRQFILSSKKLLLSDSGFYLCAWSYGVRYGYTFGSGTRLTVV.

The rearrangement joins TRBV25-1 to TRBJ1-1, with D uncertain. The CDR3 spans 13 residues. Germline-derived CDR1 and CDR2 are MGHDK and SYGVNS. The germline V and J ends were trimmed by 8 bases and 7 bases, with 17 bases remaining between them. The CDR3: CASSAGRMIEAFF. CDR3 bases: TGTGCCAGCTCGGCCGGACGGATGATTGAAGCTTTCTTT.

This rearrangement joins TRBV27 to TRBJ2-6; no reliable D call. V lost 5 bases to trimming and J lost 0 bases, with 8 bases between them. CDR1 is MNHEY and CDR2 is SMNVEV in the germline V gene (reference sequence). There are 15 residues in the CDR3. The CDR3: CASSLGNSGANVLTF. CDR3 coding DNA: TGTGCCAGCAGTCTCGGCAACTCTGGGGCCAACGTCCTGACTTTC.

V is TRBV30 and J is TRBJ1-2; no firm D call. The germline V gene has CDR1 GTSNPN and CDR2 SVGIG (reference sequence). The CDR3 has 14 residues. Trimming took off 2 bases at V and 0 bases at J, with 10 bases between the two ends. The CDR3 region has the DNA TGTGCCTGGAGTCTTGGGGAAGCTAACTATGGCTACACCTTC. Protein product: CAWSLGEANYGYTF.

The chain couples TRBV7-3 to TRBJ1-2, with D unresolved. Trimming shortened V by 5 bases and J by 3 bases, and 16 bases separated the two germline ends. Germline V CDR1 and CDR2: SGHTA, FQGTGA. The CDR3 runs 15 residues. The CDR3 sequence is CASSPGGRLDYGYTF. CDR3 sequence (DNA): TGTGCCAGCAGCCCGGGTGGCAGGTTGGACTATGGCTACACCTTC. The whole variable domain, remainder taken from reference TRBV7-3 and TRBJ1-2, is GAGVSQTPSNKVTEKGKYVELRCDPISGHTALYWYRQSLGQGPEFLIYFQGTGAADDSGLPNDRFFAVRPEGSVSTLKIQRTERGDSAVYLCASSPGGRLDYGYTFGSGTRLTVV.